This TCR beta chain was identified during a study of PD-L1 blockade in urothelial cancer. Study in general: Counts from blood samples showed a median of approximately 150,000 T cells.

Sequencing was performed with immunoSEQ multiplex PCR; in TCRdb, only in-frame clones are kept and a portion is missing. The profile shows around 80,000 clones, approximately 90% of them singletons. The time point denotes: peripheral blood 6 weeks after treatment start. Pretreatment and on-treatment blood mononuclear cell samples were taken, totaling between 1 and 8 time points per patient. Germline CDR1 and CDR2: SGHDN and FVKESK. Trimming took 5 bases from V and 0 from J; bases not matched to a gene: 5. The CDR3 covers 16 residues. The chain employs TRBV14 and TRBJ2-1, with 9 bases identical to TRBD2. This material consisted of PBMCs, taken around atezolizumab (anti-PD-L1) treatment. The sequence came from a woman aged 80 or over with urothelial cancer. CDR3 amino acids: CASSRVAGASYNEQFF. The CDR3 nucleotides read TGTGCCAGCAGCAGGGTAGCGGGAGCCTCCTACAATGAGCAGTTCTTC.